What follows is one TCR beta chain and its context. Its antigen is still unknown. Base qualities are not at hand, and no much larger clone is one base apart. Including the terminal cysteine and phenylalanine, the CDR3 comprises 14 residues. Only the CDR3 portion is preserved as DNA: 42 bases, with reading frame beginning at the first base. Library creation used the immunoSEQ multiplex PCR assay. Imported from immuneACCESS, the table was reduced by TCRdb to in-frame sequences with V and J called. These copies leave out some clones; in studies compared against another copy, an unresolved V gene accounts for under half, and the cause of the remainder is not known. This sample has about 98,000 clones in its table, and 86% of those were observed once. Together, the top ten hold approximately 2% of the sample. These data originate in a study of preoperative IRX-2 immunotherapy in early breast cancer (dated by TCRdb to about 2019).

The sample's treatment or condition, from its label and the paper: preoperative locoregional IRX-2 cytokine immunotherapy. The samples were obtained from a phase Ib study in which preoperative, locoregional IRX-2 cytokine immunotherapy intended to prime immune responses was tested. Before surgery, IRX-2 was given to the donors, who were patients with early-stage breast cancer. The source of this sequence is a human donor with breast cancer. The sequences come from tumor tissue, collected after IRX-2 immunotherapy. Recombination linked TRBV1 to TRBJ1-5. TRBV1 is noted as a pseudogene. This receptor carries the CDR3 CASSSGISNQPQHF. Read as DNA, the sequence is TGCGCCAGCAGCTCGGGGATAAGCAATCAGCCCCAGCATTTT.